Below, 17 T cell receptor beta chains from the same sample are listed, as sequenced in a study of CXCR3-negative and CXCR3-positive naive CD8 T cells. Whole-study results and caveats: TRB CDR3s of CXCR3-positive naive cells were more hydrophobic than those of CXCR3-negative naive cells.

The antigens for these receptors are not known. Libraries of TRB cDNA were made by 5' RACE and carried UMIs. TCRdb re-called the 5' RACE reads and gives one entry per CDR3 protein, without DNA. The repertoire table contains 130,000 to 150,000 distinct CDR3 sequences. Material: naive CXCR3+ CD8+ T cells from blood. Noted subset: CD45RO-CCR7+CD27+CD95- naive CD8+ T cells expressing CXCR3 (TNR3+). The source is a human donor in good health. Some clones in this sample may be carry-over from other donors' samples.

The chain carries TRBV29-1 and TRBJ1-3. CDR3 length: 13 amino acids. From germline, CDR1 is SQVTM and CDR2 ANQGSEA. CDR3 sequence: CSVRQEAGNTIYF.

The V and J genes are TRBV7-9 and TRBJ2-3; TCRdb's D gene call, TRBD1, goes unchecked for lack of DNA. Germline values: CDR1 SEHNR, CDR2 FQNEAQ (reference sequence). The CDR3 sequence is 19 residues long. CDR3 residues: CASSSRYTTGQGIVDTQYF.

This sequence joins TRBV29-1 and TRBJ2-3; the TCRdb D gene call, TRBD1, has no DNA to confirm it. The CDR3 loop spans 11 amino acids. Germline-derived CDR1 and CDR2 are SQVTM and ANQGSEA. The chain's CDR3 is CSAYGGNTQYF.

The genes are TRBV9 and TRBJ2-5; as DNA is missing, the TRBD1 call by TCRdb cannot be tested. The length of the CDR3 is 17 residues. CDR1 and CDR2 from the germline V gene are SGDLS and YYNGEE. CDR3: CASSSSGGGGWQENQYF.

The J gene is TRBJ1-5, the V gene TRBV28; the D call from TCRdb, TRBD1, cannot be confirmed without DNA. Per germline, CDR1 MDHEN and CDR2 SYDVKM. CDR3 length: 14 residues. Here the CDR3 reads CASQLDSRNQPQHF.

This chain links TRBV7-3 with TRBJ1-1; there is no DNA to check the TCRdb D call of TRBD1. Germline values: CDR1 SGHTA, CDR2 FQGTGA. There are 15 residues in the CDR3. CDR3 region: CASSAGTGSWTEAFF.

This sequence joins TRBV29-1 and TRBJ2-5; no DNA is available, so the TRBD1 call from TCRdb remains unchecked. CDR1 is SQVTM, CDR2 ANQGSEA, per germline. The CDR3 has 14 residues. CDR3 loop: CSVEFWPQQETQYF. The whole variable domain, remainder taken from reference TRBV29-1 and TRBJ2-5, is SAVISQKPSRDICQRGTSLTIQCQVDSQVTMMFWYRQQPGQSLTLIATANQGSEATYESGFVIDKFPISRPNLTFSTLTVSNMSPEDSSIYLCSVEFWPQQETQYFGPGTRLLVL.

The chain carries TRBV4-3 and TRBJ2-2; TCRdb indicates TRBD2, and absent DNA this call remains unverified. Germline V lookup: CDR1 LGHNA, CDR2 YSLEER. The CDR3 is 15 amino acids. CDR3: CASSQGPFATGELFF.

This chain links TRBV24-1 with TRBJ2-2; the D call of TRBD2 rests on TCRdb alone, since no DNA is present to check it. The germline gives CDR1 KGHDR, CDR2 SFDVKD. This CDR3 is 14 amino acids long. The CDR3 sequence is CATSSRGFVGELFF.

This chain uses TRBV27 with TRBJ2-3; TCRdb calls TRBD1, which cannot be checked without DNA. CDR3 size: 16 residues. From germline, CDR1 is MNHEY and CDR2 SMNVEV (reference sequence). The CDR3 spells CASSLLGTGGADTQYF.

The rearrangement uses TRBV19 and TRBJ2-2. This CDR3 contains 18 residues. Germline CDR1 reads LNHDA; CDR2 reads SQIVND (reference sequence). Here the CDR3 reads CASSMEFGSVRNTGELFF.

The chain combines TRBV6-2 or TRBV6-3 with TRBJ2-5; TCRdb proposes TRBD2, but this gene call is untestable without DNA. Germline loops: CDR1 MNHEY, CDR2 SVGEGT. This CDR3 comprises 11 residues. The CDR3 region is CASGSQETQYF.

J is TRBJ1-1 and V is TRBV3-1; the D gene TCRdb calls, TRBD1, cannot be checked with no DNA. The CDR3 contains 14 residues. Germline loops: CDR1 LGHDT, CDR2 YNNKEL (reference sequence). The CDR3: CASSQPGQNTEAFF.

The chain has TRBV11-2 and TRBJ2-7. The germline V gene encodes CDR1 SGHAT and CDR2 FQNNGV. This CDR3 comprises 15 residues. This CDR3 is CASSLGSGESYEQYF.

The chain joins TRBV4-1 to TRBJ2-3; TCRdb's assignment of TRBD1 cannot be checked, as there is no DNA. The germline gives CDR1 MGHRA, CDR2 YSYEKL. The length of the CDR3 is 17 residues. CDR3 residues: CASSQATGAYGTDTQYF.

The V and J genes are TRBV7-2 and TRBJ2-3; the D call from TCRdb, TRBD1, cannot be confirmed without DNA. CDR1 and CDR2 (germline): SGHTA, FQGNSA. The CDR3 runs 15 residues. The CDR3 spells CASSLDRGLTDTQYF.

The V call is TRBV24-1, the J call TRBJ2-1; TCRdb proposes TRBD2, but this gene call is untestable without DNA. The CDR3 contains 13 residues. The germline V gene encodes CDR1 KGHDR and CDR2 SFDVKD. The CDR3 reads CATSPSGSNEQFF.